The 4 T cell receptor beta chains reported below all come from one sample, sequenced in a study of shared clonotypes between healthy human individuals. Using immunoSEQ multiplex PCR, the repertoire was profiled, and TCRdb retains in-frame clones only, with some absent. The sample shows 2 million to 2.5 million clones, around 92% of them seen only once. Source material: naive CD4+ T cells from PBMCs. The subset: CD45RA+ positively selected. These receptors came from a man younger than 35 in good health. Some clones in this sample may be carry-over from other donors' samples.

The CDR3 sequence is CASSYNQGGMYEQYF. Written as DNA, the CDR3 is TGTGCCAGCAGCTACAATCAGGGAGGGATGTACGAGCAGTACTTC. The rearrangement uses TRBV5-4 and TRBJ2-7; 7 nucleotides agree with TRBD2. J lost 4 bases, V lost 3 bases, and 10 bases had no gene match. CDR1 and CDR2 from the germline V gene are SGHNT and YYREEE (reference sequence). CDR3 size: 15 residues.

V gene TRBV7-3 combines with J gene TRBJ2-1; TRBD2 agrees at 7 bases. V shed 3 bases, J shed 10 bases, and the junction held 9 bases outside the gene matches. Germline V gives CDR1 SGHTA, CDR2 FQGTGA. This CDR3 is 14 amino acids long. The chain's CDR3 is CASSLARTGGEQFF. Here the CDR3 DNA reads TGTGCCAGCAGCTTGGCTAGGACCGGGGGGGAGCAGTTCTTC. The full variable domain, its missing parts supplied by reference TRBV7-3 and TRBJ2-1, is GAGVSQTPSNKVTEKGKYVELRCDPISGHTALYWYRQSLGQGPEFLIYFQGTGAADDSGLPNDRFFAVRPEGSVSTLKIQRTERGDSAVYLCASSLARTGGEQFFGPGTRLTVL.

This clone showed up just once. The chain's CDR3 is CASTRGAGEETQYF. The CDR3 DNA reads as TGTGCCAGCACCCGGGGGGCAGGAGAAGAGACCCAGTACTTC. The chain carries TRBV5-4 and TRBJ2-5; D is possibly TRBD2 (7 bases). V was shortened by 6 bases and J by 3 bases, with 15 bases between the two germline ends. CDR3 size: 14 residues. The germline V gene has CDR1 SGHNT and CDR2 YYREEE (reference sequence). The variable domain in full, completed from reference TRBV5-4 and TRBJ2-5, reads ETGVTQSPTHLIKTRGQQVTLRCSSQSGHNTVSWYQQALGQGPQFIFQYYREEENGRGNFPPRFSGLQFPNYSSELNVNALELDDSALYLCASTRGAGEETQYFGPGTRLLVL.

This chain joins TRBV29-1 and TRBJ2-1, with D perhaps TRBD1 (5 bases). The germline V gene has CDR1 SQVTM and CDR2 ANQGSEA. The germline V and J ends were trimmed by 3 bases and 0 bases, with 15 bases remaining between them. This CDR3 contains 16 residues. Here the CDR3 DNA reads TGCAGCGTTGAGCACGGTAGGGGCGGCTCCTACAATGAGCAGTTCTTC. Translation gives CSVEHGRGGSYNEQFF.